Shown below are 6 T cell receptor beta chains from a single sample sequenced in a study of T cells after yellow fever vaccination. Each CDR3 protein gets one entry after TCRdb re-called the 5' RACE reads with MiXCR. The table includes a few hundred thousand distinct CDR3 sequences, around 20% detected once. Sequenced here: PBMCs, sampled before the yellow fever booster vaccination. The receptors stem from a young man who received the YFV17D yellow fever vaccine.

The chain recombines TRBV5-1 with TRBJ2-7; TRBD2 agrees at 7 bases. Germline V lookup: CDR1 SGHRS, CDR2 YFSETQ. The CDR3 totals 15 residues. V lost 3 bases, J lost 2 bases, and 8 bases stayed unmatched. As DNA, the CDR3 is TGCGCCAGCAGCTGGGGCCCGGGGGGAACCTACGAGCAGTACGTC. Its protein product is CASSWGPGGTYEQYV.

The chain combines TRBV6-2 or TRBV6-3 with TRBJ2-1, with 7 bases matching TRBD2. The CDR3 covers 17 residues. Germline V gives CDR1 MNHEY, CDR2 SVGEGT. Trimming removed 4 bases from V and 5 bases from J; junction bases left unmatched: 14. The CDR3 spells CASSFPNLVLANNEQFF. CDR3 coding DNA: TGTGCCAGCAGTTTCCCTAACCTCGTACTAGCGAACAATGAGCAGTTCTTC.

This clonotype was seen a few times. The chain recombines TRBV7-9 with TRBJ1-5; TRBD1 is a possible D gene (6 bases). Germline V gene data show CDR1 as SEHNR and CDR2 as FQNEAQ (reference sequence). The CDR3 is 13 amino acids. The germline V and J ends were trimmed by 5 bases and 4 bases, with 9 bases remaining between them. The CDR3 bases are TGTGCCAGCAGCCGCGGACAGAATCAGCCCCAGCATTTT. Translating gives CASSRGQNQPQHF.

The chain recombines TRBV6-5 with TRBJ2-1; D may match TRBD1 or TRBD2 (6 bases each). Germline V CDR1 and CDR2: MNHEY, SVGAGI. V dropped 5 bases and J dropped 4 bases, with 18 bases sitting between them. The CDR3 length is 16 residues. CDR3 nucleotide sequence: TGTGCCAGCAGTCTCTATCAAGGGGGGAAATACAATGAGCAGTTCTTC. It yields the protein CASSLYQGGKYNEQFF.

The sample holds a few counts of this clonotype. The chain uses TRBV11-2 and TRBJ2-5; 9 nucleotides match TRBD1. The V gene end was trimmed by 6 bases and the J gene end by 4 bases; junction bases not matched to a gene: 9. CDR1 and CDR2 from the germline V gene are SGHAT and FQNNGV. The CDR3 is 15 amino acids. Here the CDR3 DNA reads TGTGCCAGCAGTAACTACAGGGGGCGAGGAGAGACCCAGTACTTC. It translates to CASSNYRGRGETQYF.

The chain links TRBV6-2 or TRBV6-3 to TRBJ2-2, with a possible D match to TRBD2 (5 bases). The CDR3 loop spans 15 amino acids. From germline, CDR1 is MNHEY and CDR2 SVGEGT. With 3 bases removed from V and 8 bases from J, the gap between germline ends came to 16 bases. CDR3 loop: CASSYFQFRGGELFF. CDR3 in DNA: TGTGCCAGCAGTTATTTCCAGTTTCGCGGGGGGGAGCTGTTTTTT.